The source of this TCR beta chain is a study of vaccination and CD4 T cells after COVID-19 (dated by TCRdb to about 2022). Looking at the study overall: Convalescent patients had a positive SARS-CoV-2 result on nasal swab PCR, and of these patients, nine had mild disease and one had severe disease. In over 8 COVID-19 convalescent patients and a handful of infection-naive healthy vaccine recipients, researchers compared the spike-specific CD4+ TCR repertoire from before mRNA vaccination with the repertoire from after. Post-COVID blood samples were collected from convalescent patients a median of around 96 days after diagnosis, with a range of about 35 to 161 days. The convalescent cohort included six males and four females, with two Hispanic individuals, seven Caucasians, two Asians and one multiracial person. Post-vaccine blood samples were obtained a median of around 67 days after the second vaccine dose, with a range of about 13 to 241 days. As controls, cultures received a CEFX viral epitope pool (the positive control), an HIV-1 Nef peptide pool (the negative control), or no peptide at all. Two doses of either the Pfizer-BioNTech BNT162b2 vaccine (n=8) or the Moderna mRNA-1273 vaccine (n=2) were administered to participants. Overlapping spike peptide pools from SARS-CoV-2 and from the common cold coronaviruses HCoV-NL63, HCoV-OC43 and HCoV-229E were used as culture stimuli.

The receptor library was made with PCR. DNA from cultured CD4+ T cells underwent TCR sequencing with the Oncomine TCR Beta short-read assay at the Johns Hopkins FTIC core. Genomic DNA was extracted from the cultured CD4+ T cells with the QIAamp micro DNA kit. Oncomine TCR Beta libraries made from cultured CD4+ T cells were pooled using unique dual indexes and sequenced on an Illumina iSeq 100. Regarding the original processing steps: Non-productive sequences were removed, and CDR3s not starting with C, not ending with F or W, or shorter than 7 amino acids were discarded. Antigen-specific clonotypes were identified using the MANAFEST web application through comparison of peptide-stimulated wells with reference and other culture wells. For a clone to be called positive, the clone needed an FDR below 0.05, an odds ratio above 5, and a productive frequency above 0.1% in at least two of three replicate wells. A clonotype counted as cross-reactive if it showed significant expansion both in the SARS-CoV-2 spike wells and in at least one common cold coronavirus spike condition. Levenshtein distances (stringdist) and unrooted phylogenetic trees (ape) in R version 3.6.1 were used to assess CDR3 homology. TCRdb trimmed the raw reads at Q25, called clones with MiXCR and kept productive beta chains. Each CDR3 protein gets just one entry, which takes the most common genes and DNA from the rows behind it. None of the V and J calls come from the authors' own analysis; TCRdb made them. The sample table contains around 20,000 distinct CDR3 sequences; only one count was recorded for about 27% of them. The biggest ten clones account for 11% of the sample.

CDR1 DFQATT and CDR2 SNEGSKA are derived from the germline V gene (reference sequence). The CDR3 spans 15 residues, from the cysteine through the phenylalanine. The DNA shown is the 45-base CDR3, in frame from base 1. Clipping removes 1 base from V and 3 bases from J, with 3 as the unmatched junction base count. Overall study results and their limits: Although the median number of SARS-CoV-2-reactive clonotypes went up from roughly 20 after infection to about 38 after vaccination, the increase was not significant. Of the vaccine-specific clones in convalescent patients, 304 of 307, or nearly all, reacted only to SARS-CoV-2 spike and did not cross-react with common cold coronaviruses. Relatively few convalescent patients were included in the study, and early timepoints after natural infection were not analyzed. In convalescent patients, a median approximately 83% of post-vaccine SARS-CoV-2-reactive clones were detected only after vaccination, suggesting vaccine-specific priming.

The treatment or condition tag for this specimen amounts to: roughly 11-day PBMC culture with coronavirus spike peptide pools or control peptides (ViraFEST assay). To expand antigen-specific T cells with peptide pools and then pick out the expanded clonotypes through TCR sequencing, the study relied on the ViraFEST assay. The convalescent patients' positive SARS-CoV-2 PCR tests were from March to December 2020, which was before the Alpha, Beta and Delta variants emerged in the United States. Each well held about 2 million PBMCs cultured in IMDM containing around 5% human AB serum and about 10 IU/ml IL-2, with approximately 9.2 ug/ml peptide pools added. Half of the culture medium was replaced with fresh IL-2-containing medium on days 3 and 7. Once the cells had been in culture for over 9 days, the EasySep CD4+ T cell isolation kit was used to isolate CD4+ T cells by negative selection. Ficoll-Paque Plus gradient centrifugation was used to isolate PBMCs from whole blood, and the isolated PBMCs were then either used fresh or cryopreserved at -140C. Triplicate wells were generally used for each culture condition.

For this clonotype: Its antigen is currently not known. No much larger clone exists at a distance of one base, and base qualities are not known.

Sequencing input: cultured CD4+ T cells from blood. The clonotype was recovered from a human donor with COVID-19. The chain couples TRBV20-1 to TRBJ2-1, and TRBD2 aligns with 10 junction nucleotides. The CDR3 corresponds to CSARGTSGVYNEQFF. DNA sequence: TGCAGTGCTAGAGGGACTAGCGGAGTCTACAATGAGCAGTTCTTC.